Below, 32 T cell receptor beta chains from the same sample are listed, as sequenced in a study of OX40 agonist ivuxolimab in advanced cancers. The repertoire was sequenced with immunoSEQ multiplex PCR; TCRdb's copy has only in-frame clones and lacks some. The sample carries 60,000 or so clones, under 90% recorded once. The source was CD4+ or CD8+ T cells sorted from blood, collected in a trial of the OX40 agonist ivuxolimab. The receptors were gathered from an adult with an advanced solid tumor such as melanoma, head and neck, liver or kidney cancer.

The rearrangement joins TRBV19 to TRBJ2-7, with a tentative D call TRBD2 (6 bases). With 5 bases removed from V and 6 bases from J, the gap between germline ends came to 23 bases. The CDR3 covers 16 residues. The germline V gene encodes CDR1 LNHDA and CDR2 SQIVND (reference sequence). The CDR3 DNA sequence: TGTGCCAGTAGTTTCGGGAGCGGACGGCGTACCTCCGAGCAGTACTTC. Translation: CASSFGSGRRTSEQYF.

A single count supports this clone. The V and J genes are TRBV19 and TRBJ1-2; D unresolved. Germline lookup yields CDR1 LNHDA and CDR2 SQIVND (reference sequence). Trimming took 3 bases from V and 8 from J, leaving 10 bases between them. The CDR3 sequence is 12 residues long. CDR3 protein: CASSMPAPGYTF. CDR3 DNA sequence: TGTGCCAGTAGTATGCCCGCCCCAGGCTACACCTTC.

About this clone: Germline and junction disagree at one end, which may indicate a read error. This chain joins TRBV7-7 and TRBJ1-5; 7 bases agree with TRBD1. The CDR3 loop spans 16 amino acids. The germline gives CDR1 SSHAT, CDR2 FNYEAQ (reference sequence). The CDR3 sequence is CASRIRKDRSNQPQHF. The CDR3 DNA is TGTGCTAGCAGGATACGGAAGGACAGGAGCAATCAGCCCCAGCATTTT.

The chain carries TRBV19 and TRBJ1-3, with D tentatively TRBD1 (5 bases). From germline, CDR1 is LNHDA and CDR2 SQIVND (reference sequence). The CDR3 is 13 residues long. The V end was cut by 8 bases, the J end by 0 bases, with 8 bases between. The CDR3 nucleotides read TGTGCCAGTCGACAGAGCTCTGGAAACACCATATATTTT. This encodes CASRQSSGNTIYF. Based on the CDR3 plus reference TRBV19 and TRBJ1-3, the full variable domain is DGGITQSPKYLFRKEGQNVTLSCEQNLNHDAMYWYRQDPGQGLRLIYYSQIVNDFQKGDIAEGYSVSREKKESFPLTVTSAQKNPTAFYLCASRQSSGNTIYFGEGSWLTVV.

CDR3 loop: CSAPGPGTQYF. In DNA form, the CDR3 reads TGCAGTGCCCCAGGGCCGGGTACGCAGTATTTT. The chain recombines TRBV20-1 with TRBJ2-3; TRBD1 might be the D (5 bases). Germline V gene data show CDR1 as DFQATT and CDR2 as SNEGSKA (reference sequence). CDR3 length: 11 residues. Trimming shortened V by 6 bases and J by 8 bases, and 12 bases separated the two germline ends.

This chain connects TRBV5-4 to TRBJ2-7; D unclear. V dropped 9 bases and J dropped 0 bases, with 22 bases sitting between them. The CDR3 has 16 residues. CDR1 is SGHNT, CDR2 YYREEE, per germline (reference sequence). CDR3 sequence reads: CATKIRSPASSYEQYF. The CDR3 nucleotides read TGTGCCACCAAAATCCGAAGCCCGGCCAGCTCCTACGAGCAGTACTTC.

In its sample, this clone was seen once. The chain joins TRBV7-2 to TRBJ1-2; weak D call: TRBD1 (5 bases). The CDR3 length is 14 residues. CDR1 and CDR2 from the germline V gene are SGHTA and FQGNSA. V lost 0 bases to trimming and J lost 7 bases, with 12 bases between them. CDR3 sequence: CASSLAQGLGGYTF. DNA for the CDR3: TGTGCCAGCAGCTTAGCCCAGGGTTTAGGTGGCTACACCTTC.

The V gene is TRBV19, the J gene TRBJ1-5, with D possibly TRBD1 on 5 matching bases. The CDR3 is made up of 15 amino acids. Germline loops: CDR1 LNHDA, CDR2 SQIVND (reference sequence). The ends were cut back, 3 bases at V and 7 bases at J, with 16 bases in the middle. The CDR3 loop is CASSIEGQGGQPQHF. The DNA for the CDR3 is TGTGCCAGTAGTATCGAGGGGCAGGGAGGACAGCCCCAGCATTTT.

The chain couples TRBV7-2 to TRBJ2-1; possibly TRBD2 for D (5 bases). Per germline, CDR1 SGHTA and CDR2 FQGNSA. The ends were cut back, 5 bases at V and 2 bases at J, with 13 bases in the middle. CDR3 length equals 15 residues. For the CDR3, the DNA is TGTGCCAGCAGCGCGTCCCGGGGTACCTACAATGAGCAGTTCTTC. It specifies CASSASRGTYNEQFF.

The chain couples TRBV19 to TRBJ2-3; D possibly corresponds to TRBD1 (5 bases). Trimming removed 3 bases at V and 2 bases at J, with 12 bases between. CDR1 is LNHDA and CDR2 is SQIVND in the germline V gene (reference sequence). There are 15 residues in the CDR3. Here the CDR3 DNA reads TGTGCCAGTAGTATTGGCAGGGCCGCCACAGATACGCAGTATTTT. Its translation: CASSIGRAATDTQYF.

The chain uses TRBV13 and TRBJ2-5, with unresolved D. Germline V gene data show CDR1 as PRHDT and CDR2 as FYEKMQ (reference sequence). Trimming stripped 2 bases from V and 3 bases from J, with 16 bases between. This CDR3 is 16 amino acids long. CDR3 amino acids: CASSLTGDSREETQYF. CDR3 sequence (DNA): TGTGCCAGCAGCTTAACCGGTGATAGTAGGGAAGAGACCCAGTACTTC. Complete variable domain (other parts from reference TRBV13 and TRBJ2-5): AAGVIQSPRHLIKEKRETATLKCYPIPRHDTVYWYQQGPGQDPQFLISFYEKMQSDKGSIPDRFSAQQFSDYHSELNMSSLELGDSALYFCASSLTGDSREETQYFGPGTRLLVL.

CDR3 in amino acids: CASSSPTPTGNEQYF. CDR3 sequence (DNA): TGTGCCAGTAGTAGCCCCACTCCGACAGGGAACGAGCAGTACTTC. The V gene is TRBV19, the J gene TRBJ2-7; 7 bases are shared with TRBD1. Germline V gene lookup returns CDR1 LNHDA and CDR2 SQIVND (reference sequence). V gave up 4 bases and J gave up 5 bases; unmatched junction bases: 11. The CDR3 runs 15 residues. Full variable domain (remainder filled in from reference TRBV19 and TRBJ2-7): DGGITQSPKYLFRKEGQNVTLSCEQNLNHDAMYWYRQDPGQGLRLIYYSQIVNDFQKGDIAEGYSVSREKKESFPLTVTSAQKNPTAFYLCASSSPTPTGNEQYFGPGTRLTVT.

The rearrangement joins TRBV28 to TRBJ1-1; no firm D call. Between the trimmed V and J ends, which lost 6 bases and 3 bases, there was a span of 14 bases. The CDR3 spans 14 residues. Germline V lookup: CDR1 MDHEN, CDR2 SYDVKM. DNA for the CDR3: TGTGCCAGCAGACCCACGGCGCTCGACACTGAAGCTTTCTTT. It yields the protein CASRPTALDTEAFF.

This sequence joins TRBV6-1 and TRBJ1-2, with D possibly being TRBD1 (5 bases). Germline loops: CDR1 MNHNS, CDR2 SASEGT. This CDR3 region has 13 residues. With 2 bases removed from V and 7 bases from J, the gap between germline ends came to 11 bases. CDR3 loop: CASSEREGLGYTF. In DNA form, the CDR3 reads TGTGCCAGCAGTGAACGAGAGGGGCTTGGCTACACCTTC.

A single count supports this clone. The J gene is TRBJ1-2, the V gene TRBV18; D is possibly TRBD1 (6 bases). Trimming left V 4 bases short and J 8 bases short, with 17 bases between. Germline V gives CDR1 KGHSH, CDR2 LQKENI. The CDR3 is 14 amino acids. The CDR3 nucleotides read TGTGCCAGCTCACTCAACTACAGGGAACGCGGCTACACCTTC. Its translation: CASSLNYRERGYTF. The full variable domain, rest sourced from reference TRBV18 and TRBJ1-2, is NAGVMQNPRHLVRRRGQEARLRCSPMKGHSHVYWYRQLPEEGLKFMVYLQKENIIDESGMPKERFSAEFPKEGPSILRIQQVVRGDSAAYFCASSLNYRERGYTFGSGTRLTVV.

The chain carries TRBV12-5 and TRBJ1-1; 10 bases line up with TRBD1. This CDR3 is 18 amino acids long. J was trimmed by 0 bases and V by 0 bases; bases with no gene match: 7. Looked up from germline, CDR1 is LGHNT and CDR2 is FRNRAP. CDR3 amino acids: CASGLVVGQGSMNTEAFF. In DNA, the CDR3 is TGTGCTAGTGGTTTGGTAGTGGGACAGGGGTCCATGAACACTGAAGCTTTCTTT. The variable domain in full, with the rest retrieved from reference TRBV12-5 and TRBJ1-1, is DARVTQTPRHKVTEMGQEVTMRCQPILGHNTVFWYRQTMMQGLELLAYFRNRAPLDDSGMPKDRFSAEMPDATLATLKIQPSEPRDSAVYFCASGLVVGQGSMNTEAFFGQGTRLTVV.

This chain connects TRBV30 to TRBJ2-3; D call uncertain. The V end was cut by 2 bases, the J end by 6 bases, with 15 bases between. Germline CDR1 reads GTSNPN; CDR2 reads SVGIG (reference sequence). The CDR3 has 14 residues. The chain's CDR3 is CAWSKAPRRDTQYF. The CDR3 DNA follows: TGTGCCTGGAGTAAAGCCCCCCGACGGGATACGCAGTATTTT. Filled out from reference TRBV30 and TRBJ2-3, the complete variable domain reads SQTIHQWPATLVQPVGSPLSLECTVEGTSNPNLYWYRQAAGRGLQLLFYSVGIGQISSEVPQNLSASRPQDRQFILSSKKLLLSDSGFYLCAWSKAPRRDTQYFGPGTRLTVL.

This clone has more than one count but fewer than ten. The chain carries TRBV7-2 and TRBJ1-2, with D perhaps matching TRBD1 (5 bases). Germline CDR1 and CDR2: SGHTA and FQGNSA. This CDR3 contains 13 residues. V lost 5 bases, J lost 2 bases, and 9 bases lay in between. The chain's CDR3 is CASSPDRNYGYTF. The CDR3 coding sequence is TGTGCCAGCAGCCCTGACAGAAACTATGGCTACACCTTC.

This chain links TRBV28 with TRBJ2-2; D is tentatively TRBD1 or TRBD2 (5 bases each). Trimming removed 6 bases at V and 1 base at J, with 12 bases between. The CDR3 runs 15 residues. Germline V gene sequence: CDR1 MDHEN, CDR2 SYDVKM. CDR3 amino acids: CASSTHGGNTGELFF. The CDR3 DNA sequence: TGTGCCAGCAGCACCCATGGGGGGAACACCGGGGAGCTGTTTTTT.

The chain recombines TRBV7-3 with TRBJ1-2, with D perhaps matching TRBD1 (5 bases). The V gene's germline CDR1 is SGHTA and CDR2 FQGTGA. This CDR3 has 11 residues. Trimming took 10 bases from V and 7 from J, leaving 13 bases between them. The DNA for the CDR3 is TGTGCCAAGCCGGGGGACGGTGGCTACACCTTC. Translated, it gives CAKPGDGGYTF. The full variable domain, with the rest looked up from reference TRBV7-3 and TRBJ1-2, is GAGVSQTPSNKVTEKGKYVELRCDPISGHTALYWYRQSLGQGPEFLIYFQGTGAADDSGLPNDRFFAVRPEGSVSTLKIQRTERGDSAVYLCAKPGDGGYTFGSGTRLTVV.

CDR3 region: CSVAGGRSTDTQYF. CDR3 in DNA: TGCAGCGTCGCGGGCGGGAGGAGCACAGATACGCAGTATTTT. V is TRBV29-1 and J is TRBJ2-3; 8 bases are shared with TRBD2. The CDR3 has 14 amino acids. V lost 6 bases to trimming and J lost 0 bases; unmatched junction nucleotides: 5. Germline values: CDR1 SQVTM, CDR2 ANQGSEA.

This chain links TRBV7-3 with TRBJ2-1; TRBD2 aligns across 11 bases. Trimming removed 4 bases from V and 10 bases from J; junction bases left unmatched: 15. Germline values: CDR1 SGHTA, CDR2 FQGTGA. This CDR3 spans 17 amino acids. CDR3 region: CASSSSPGSGRAGEQFF. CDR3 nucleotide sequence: TGTGCCAGCAGCTCTTCCCCGGGTAGCGGGAGGGCCGGGGAGCAGTTCTTC.

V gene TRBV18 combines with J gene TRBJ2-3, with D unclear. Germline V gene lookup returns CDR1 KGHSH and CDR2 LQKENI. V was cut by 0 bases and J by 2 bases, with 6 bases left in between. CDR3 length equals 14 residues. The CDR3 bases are TGTGCCAGCTCACCACCGGGCAACACAGATACGCAGTATTTT. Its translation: CASSPPGNTDTQYF. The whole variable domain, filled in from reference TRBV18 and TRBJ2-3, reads NAGVMQNPRHLVRRRGQEARLRCSPMKGHSHVYWYRQLPEEGLKFMVYLQKENIIDESGMPKERFSAEFPKEGPSILRIQQVVRGDSAAYFCASSPPGNTDTQYFGPGTRLTVL.

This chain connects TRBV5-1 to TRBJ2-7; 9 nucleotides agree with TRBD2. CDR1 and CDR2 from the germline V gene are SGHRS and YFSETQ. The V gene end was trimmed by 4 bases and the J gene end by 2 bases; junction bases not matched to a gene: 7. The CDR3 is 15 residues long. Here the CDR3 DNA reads TGCGCCAGCAGCCCAAGCGGGGGGCAGACCTACGAGCAGTACTTC. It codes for CASSPSGGQTYEQYF.

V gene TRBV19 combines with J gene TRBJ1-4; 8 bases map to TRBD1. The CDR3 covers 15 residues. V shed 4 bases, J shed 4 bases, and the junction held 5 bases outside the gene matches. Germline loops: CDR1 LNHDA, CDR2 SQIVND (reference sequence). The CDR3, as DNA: TGTGCCAGTAGTAGACTGGACAGGGATAATGAAAAACTGTTTTTT. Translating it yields CASSRLDRDNEKLFF.

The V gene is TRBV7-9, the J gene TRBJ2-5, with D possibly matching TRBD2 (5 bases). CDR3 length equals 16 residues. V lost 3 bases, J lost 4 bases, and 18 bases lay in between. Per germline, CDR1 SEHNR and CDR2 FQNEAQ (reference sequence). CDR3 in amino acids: CASSLYIGVGTETQYF. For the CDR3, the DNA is TGTGCCAGCAGCTTGTATATCGGGGTGGGTACAGAGACCCAGTACTTC.

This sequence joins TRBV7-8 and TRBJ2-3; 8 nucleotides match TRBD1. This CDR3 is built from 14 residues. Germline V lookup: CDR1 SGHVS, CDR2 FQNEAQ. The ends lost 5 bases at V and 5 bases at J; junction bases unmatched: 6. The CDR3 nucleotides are TGTGCCAGCAGCCCCAGGGGGCGCGGAGATACGCAGTATTTT. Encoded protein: CASSPRGRGDTQYF.

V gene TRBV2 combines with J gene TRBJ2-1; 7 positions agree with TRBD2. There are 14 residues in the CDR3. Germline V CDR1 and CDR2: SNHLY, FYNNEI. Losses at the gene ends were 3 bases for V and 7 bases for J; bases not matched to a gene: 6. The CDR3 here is CASSDTSDKNEQFF. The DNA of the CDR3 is TGTGCCAGCAGTGATACTAGCGACAAGAATGAGCAGTTCTTC.

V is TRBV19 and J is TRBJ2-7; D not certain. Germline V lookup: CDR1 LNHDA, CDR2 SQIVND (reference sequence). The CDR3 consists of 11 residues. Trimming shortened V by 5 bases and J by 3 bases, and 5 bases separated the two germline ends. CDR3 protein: CASSVDYEQYF. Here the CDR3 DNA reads TGTGCCAGTAGTGTGGACTACGAGCAGTACTTC.

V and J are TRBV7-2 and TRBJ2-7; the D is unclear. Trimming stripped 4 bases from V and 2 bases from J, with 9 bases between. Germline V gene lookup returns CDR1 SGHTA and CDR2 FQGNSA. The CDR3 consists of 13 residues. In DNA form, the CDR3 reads TGTGCCAGCAGCTCCTCGGCTACCTACGAGCAGTACTTC. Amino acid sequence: CASSSSATYEQYF.

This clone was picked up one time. CDR3 loop: CASSLDGGPTYSGANVLTF. The CDR3 nucleotides read TGTGCCAGCAGCTTAGACGGGGGGCCAACTTACTCTGGGGCCAACGTCCTGACTTTC. J is TRBJ2-6 and V is TRBV7-9; perhaps TRBD2 as D (7 bases). Trimming took 1 base from V and 0 from J, leaving 16 bases between them. Germline values: CDR1 SEHNR, CDR2 FQNEAQ (reference sequence). The CDR3 is 19 residues long.

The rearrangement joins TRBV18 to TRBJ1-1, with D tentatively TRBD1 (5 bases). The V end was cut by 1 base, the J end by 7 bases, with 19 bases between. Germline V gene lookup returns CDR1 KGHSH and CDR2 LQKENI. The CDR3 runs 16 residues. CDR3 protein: CASSPRLQGPVGEAFF. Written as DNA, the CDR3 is TGTGCCAGCTCACCACGTCTTCAGGGACCGGTTGGTGAAGCTTTCTTT.